A selection of T cell receptor beta chains follows, all from one sample in a study of blood T cell repertoires in COVID-19. Assay: immunoSEQ multiplex PCR; the TCRdb copy retains only in-frame clones and omits some. The table shows some 400,000 clones, with around 87% occurring only once. The sequenced sample consisted of peripheral blood. Receptors were obtained from a woman younger than 45 with COVID-19, enrolled during active disease. CDR3s include the opening cysteine and the closing phenylalanine or tryptophan. The D gene is left open where the match is weak. Size is stated for part of the rows, as once, few or many counts, or as a class when the clone is expanded.

J gene,clone size,V gene,D gene,CDR3 protein,CDR3 DNA
TRBJ2-6,NA,TRBV28,NA,CASSLLGQTSASGANVLTF,TGTGCCAGCAGTTTATTGGGGCAGACAAGCGCCTCTGGGGCCAACGTCCTGACTTTC
TRBJ1-1,NA,TRBV5-1,NA,CASSPGQRNTEAFF,TGCGCCAGCAGCCCAGGACAACGCAACACTGAAGCTTTCTTT
TRBJ2-5,many,TRBV30,TRBD1,CAWSPGQASETQYF,TGTGCCTGGAGCCCGGGACAGGCTTCGGAGACCCAGTACTTC
TRBJ2-7,few,TRBV9,TRBD2,CASSVGTSGPYEQYF,TGTGCCAGCAGCGTCGGGACTAGCGGCCCCTACGAGCAGTACTTC
TRBJ1-5,NA,TRBV6-5,TRBD1,CASSYSRGPGNQPQHF,TGTGCCAGCAGTTACTCAAGGGGGCCCGGCAATCAGCCCCAGCATTTT
TRBJ2-7,NA,TRBV5-6,NA,CASSPVGGYEQYF,TGTGCCAGCAGCCCGGTCGGGGGCTACGAGCAGTACTTC
TRBJ2-1,NA,TRBV14,TRBD2,CASSRGLAFHNEQFF,TGTGCCAGCAGCCGGGGACTAGCTTTCCACAATGAGCAGTTCTTC
TRBJ2-7,NA,TRBV27,TRBD1,CASSLKGTGNYEQYF,TGTGCCAGCAGTTTAAAAGGGACAGGTAACTACGAGCAGTACTTC
TRBJ2-3,NA,TRBV7-2,TRBD2,CASSQGTSGRTDTQYF,TGTGCCAGCAGCCAAGGGACTAGCGGGAGGACAGATACGCAGTATTTT
TRBJ2-2,NA,TRBV2,NA,CASIGGRNTGELFF,TGTGCCAGCATCGGGGGGCGCAACACCGGGGAGCTGTTTTTT
TRBJ2-1,NA,TRBV30,NA,CAWSVGSSQINEQFF,TGTGCCTGGAGTGTAGGTAGCAGTCAGATTAATGAGCAGTTCTTC
TRBJ2-3,NA,TRBV10-3,NA,CALHRLYRSSTDTQYF,TGTGCCCTCCACCGACTGTATAGATCCTCCACAGATACGCAGTATTTT
TRBJ1-3,NA,TRBV5-1,TRBD1,CASSLADRGGNTIYF,TGCGCCAGCAGCTTGGCCGACAGGGGTGGAAACACCATATATTTT
TRBJ2-1,NA,TRBV4-1,TRBD2,CASSQSLAGEGDEQFF,TGCGCCAGCAGCCAATCCCTAGCGGGAGAGGGCGATGAGCAGTTCTTC
TRBJ1-1,NA,TRBV11-3,NA,CASSLDLQTEAFF,TGTGCCAGCAGCTTAGACCTACAGACTGAAGCTTTCTTT
TRBJ2-7,few,TRBV25-1,NA,CASSDGTLTYEQYF,TGTGCCAGCAGCGACGGGACATTAACCTACGAGCAGTACTTC
TRBJ2-3,once,TRBV30,TRBD1,CAWSADRGTDTQYF,TGTGCCTGGAGCGCCGACAGGGGAACGGATACGCAGTATTTT
TRBJ2-1,NA,TRBV9,NA,CASSRGGEQFF,TGTGCCAGCAGCCGCGGTGGAGAGCAGTTCTTC
TRBJ2-2,NA,TRBV6-5,TRBD2,CASRISGGNTGELFF,TGTGCCAGCAGGATTAGCGGGGGCAACACCGGGGAGCTGTTTTTT
TRBJ1-3,NA,TRBV11-3,NA,CASSNGYGESNTIYF,TGTGCCAGCAGCAATGGGTACGGGGAATCGAACACCATATATTTT
TRBJ1-1,NA,TRBV7-2,NA,CASSQSGPGTEAFF,TGTGCCAGCAGCCAAAGCGGTCCGGGCACTGAAGCTTTCTTT
TRBJ1-1,once,TRBV29-1,TRBD1,CSVERGRGTEAFF,TGCAGCGTTGAAAGGGGGCGAGGCACTGAAGCTTTCTTT
TRBJ2-3,NA,TRBV2,TRBD1,CASSYRGPSTDTQYF,TGTGCCAGCAGTTACAGGGGGCCTAGCACAGATACGCAGTATTTT
TRBJ1-5,few,TRBV6-6,NA,CASSYDGGQPQHF,TGTGCCAGCAGTTATGACGGGGGGCAGCCCCAGCATTTT
TRBJ2-7,NA,TRBV27,TRBD2,CASRTTSGSWYEQYF,TGTGCCAGCAGAACCACTAGCGGGAGTTGGTACGAGCAGTACTTC
TRBJ2-1,NA,TRBV6-1,NA,CASSEPPSSYNEQFF,TGTGCCAGCAGTGAACCCCCCAGCTCCTACAATGAGCAGTTCTTC
TRBJ2-7,NA,TRBV14,NA,CASSRNSHEQYF,TGTGCCAGCAGCCGAAACTCCCACGAGCAGTACTTC
TRBJ2-1,NA,TRBV29-1,TRBD2,CSVERREWDEQFF,TGCAGCGTTGAAAGGCGGGAGTGGGATGAGCAGTTCTTC
TRBJ2-1,NA,TRBV4-1,TRBD2,CASSQTLAGGYNEQFF,TGCGCCAGCAGCCAAACCCTAGCGGGAGGCTACAATGAGCAGTTCTTC
TRBJ1-1,NA,TRBV19,NA,CASSIDNRGAEAFF,TGTGCCAGTAGTATAGATAATCGGGGAGCGGAAGCTTTCTTT
TRBJ2-7,NA,TRBV4-3,NA,CASSQYRVSSYEQYF,TGCGCCAGCAGCCAATACAGGGTTAGCTCCTACGAGCAGTACTTC
TRBJ2-2,NA,TRBV6-5,NA,CASTIGTGELFF,TGTGCCAGTACTATTGGGACCGGGGAGCTGTTTTTT
TRBJ1-2,NA,TRBV9,TRBD1,CASSGQGSNYGYTF,TGTGCCAGCAGTGGACAGGGGAGTAACTATGGCTACACCTTC
TRBJ2-5,NA,TRBV18,NA,CASSPLLQETQYF,TGTGCCAGCTCACCCCTCCTCCAAGAGACCCAGTACTTC
TRBJ2-2,NA,TRBV16,TRBD1,CASRQTGSTGELFF,TGTGCCAGCAGACAGACAGGGTCCACCGGGGAGCTGTTTTTT
TRBJ1-5,NA,TRBV28,NA,CASSFSQGRNQPQHF,TGTGCCAGCAGTTTTAGCCAGGGCCGGAACCAGCCCCAGCATTTT
TRBJ2-4,once,TRBV29-1,TRBD1,CSVRDRGQSYGKNIQYF,TGCAGCGTTCGGGACAGGGGGCAGAGTTACGGCAAAAACATTCAGTACTTC
TRBJ2-7,NA,TRBV3-1/TRBV3-2,TRBD1,CASSRATGALYEQYF,TGTGCCAGCAGCCGAGCGACAGGGGCCCTCTACGAGCAGTACTTC
TRBJ1-6,NA,TRBV30,NA,CAWARDTRDSPLHF,TGTGCCTGGGCGAGGGACACAAGGGATTCACCCCTCCACTTT
TRBJ2-3,NA,TRBV10-2,NA,CASSDPSTDTQYF,TGCGCCAGCAGTGATCCGAGCACAGATACGCAGTATTTT
TRBJ2-1,once,TRBV4-1,TRBD1,CASSRDSNGNEQFF,TGCGCCAGCAGCCGGGACAGCAACGGCAATGAGCAGTTCTTC
TRBJ2-2,NA,TRBV9,TRBD2,CASSVVGRESTGELFF,TGTGCCAGCAGCGTAGTTGGGCGGGAGAGCACCGGGGAGCTGTTTTTT
TRBJ2-1,NA,TRBV15,TRBD2,CATSLGRLGGRAGEQFF,TGTGCCACCAGCTTGGGGCGATTGGGCGGGAGGGCCGGTGAGCAGTTCTTC
TRBJ2-1,NA,TRBV5-1,TRBD2,CASSRYALATYNEQFF,TGCGCCAGCAGCCGTTATGCACTAGCGACCTACAATGAGCAGTTCTTC
TRBJ1-1,NA,TRBV28,NA,CASSLRVTEAFF,TGTGCCAGCAGTTTACGAGTAACTGAAGCTTTCTTT
TRBJ1-5,NA,TRBV21-1,NA,CASPGGNQPQHF,TGTGCCAGCCCCGGAGGCAATCAGCCCCAGCATTTT
TRBJ1-4,NA,TRBV6-5,NA,CASSSQSTTNEKLFF,TGTGCCAGCAGTTCCCAGTCAACAACTAATGAAAAACTGTTTTTT
TRBJ2-7,NA,TRBV29-1,NA,CSAGQHGLEQYF,TGCAGCGCAGGACAGCACGGGCTCGAGCAGTACTTC
TRBJ2-1,NA,TRBV10-3,NA,CAISESSDSYNEQFF,TGTGCCATCAGTGAGTCTAGCGACTCCTACAATGAGCAGTTCTTC
TRBJ2-3,NA,TRBV14,TRBD1,CASSKQGYRDTQYF,TGTGCCAGCAGCAAACAGGGGTACAGAGATACGCAGTATTTT
TRBJ2-7,once,TRBV7-9,NA,CASSFQAPSGEQYF,TGTGCCAGCAGCTTCCAGGCTCCCTCTGGCGAGCAGTACTTC
TRBJ1-1,NA,TRBV29-1,NA,CSVFRPGMNTEAFF,TGCAGCGTTTTTAGGCCAGGGATGAACACTGAAGCTTTCTTT
TRBJ2-7,NA,TRBV6-5,NA,CASSRSINGYEQYF,TGTGCCAGCAGTCGTAGCATCAATGGTTACGAGCAGTACTTC
TRBJ2-7,NA,TRBV29-1,NA,CSVEVLALGEQYF,TGCAGCGTTGAAGTACTAGCCCTTGGCGAGCAGTACTTC
TRBJ2-7,NA,TRBV18,NA,CASSPLGLHGQGAYEQYF,TGTGCCAGCTCACCTTTGGGCCTACATGGACAAGGGGCCTACGAGCAGTACTTC
TRBJ1-3,NA,TRBV27,NA,CASSSRDTVSGNTIYF,TGTGCCAGCAGTTCGAGGGACACCGTCTCTGGAAACACCATATATTTT
TRBJ2-5,NA,TRBV7-2,NA,CASSRRGSQETQYF,TGTGCCAGCAGCCGGCGGGGTAGTCAAGAGACCCAGTACTTC